Detailed here is one T cell receptor beta chain. Its antigen is unidentified. PCR used 60 Vbeta primers and 13 Jbeta primers. This table comes from immunoSEQ multiplex PCR, and its TCRdb copy is limited to in-frame clones, with some not included. Of 160,000 or so clones in the sample, roughly four fifths were seen once. This CDR3 is 16 amino acids long. The V and J ends lost 2 bases and 0 bases respectively, with 13 bases between them. The germline V gene encodes CDR1 SGHNT and CDR2 YYREEE (reference sequence). This sample is part of a study of cytomegalovirus exposure and HLA in healthy donors. General study points: Reportedly, TCR beta sequences accurately predicted HLA-A and HLA-B alleles in most subjects. Later analysis placed DRB1 highest and HLA-C lowest in TCR association rates, which differed by HLA locus. Excluded were some V segments that proved indistinguishable, including TRBV6-2 and TRBV6-3. The listing of 150 or so TCR beta chains classed them as cytomegalovirus-associated.

This TCR was recovered from a male donor in good health and CMV-seropositive. The chain joins TRBV5-4 to TRBJ2-3; TRBD2 might be the D (6 bases). The sequenced sample was PBMCs. The CDR3 loop reads CASSFRLAVSTDTQYF. The DNA for the CDR3 is TGTGCCAGCAGCTTTCGTTTAGCGGTGAGCACAGATACGCAGTATTTT.